The TCR beta chain described here comes from a study of blood T cell repertoires in COVID-19. The germline V gene encodes CDR1 LNHDA and CDR2 SQIVND (reference sequence). This CDR3 has 13 residues. V lost 11 bases, J lost 0 bases, and 13 bases lay in between. Sequenced by immunoSEQ multiplex PCR; TCRdb stores in-frame clones only, minus some. The sample lists about 520,000 clones, approximately 85% occurring once. The specimen was peripheral blood. This sequence was found in a human donor in a cohort sampled during active COVID-19. The chain is built from TRBV19 and TRBJ2-5; no firm D call. CDR3 sequence: CACYNAHQETQYF. CDR3 nucleotide sequence: TGTGCCTGTTACAATGCCCACCAAGAGACCCAGTACTTC.